The sequence of this TCR beta chain was determined in a study of long-term antiretroviral therapy in people with HIV. Notes on the study in general: Regardless of time point, clones expanded before ART dominated the repertoire. Diversity went up after ART and still fell short of transplant donor controls.

Researchers ran immunoSEQ v3.0 at survey level. For each individual sample, sequencing targeted roughly 40,000-55,000 T-cell genomes. Sequencing used immunoSEQ multiplex PCR; TCRdb keeps in-frame clones, though not all of them. Here the sample spans about 12,000 clones, approximately 80% being singletons. From each donor, at least one pre-ART PBMC sample and at least two post-ART PBMC samples were obtained. Comment on this clone: Antigen: not known.

This CDR3 spans 17 amino acids. The ends were cut back, 1 base at V and 4 bases at J, with 14 bases in the middle. Germline V lookup: CDR1 LGHNA, CDR2 YNFKEQ. The receptor was derived from a middle-aged woman with HIV. Source: unsorted PBMCs, taken 0.5 years before starting antiretroviral therapy. This chain joins TRBV4-2 and TRBJ2-6, with D possibly called TRBD1 or TRBD2 (5 bases each). The CDR3 DNA is TGTGCCAGCAGCCAAGGGACTGCCTCAGGGGGGGCCAACGTCCTGACTTTC. Amino acid sequence: CASSQGTASGGANVLTF.